What follows are 16 T cell receptor beta chains derived from one specimen sequenced in a study of shared clonotypes between healthy human individuals. Clones were read by immunoSEQ multiplex PCR, and TCRdb kept only the in-frame ones, dropping some. The table shows over 2 million clones, with just under 95% occurring only once. The naive CD8 fraction comprised CD45RO-negative cells positively selected for CCR7 and excluded terminally differentiated effector memory CD45RA+ cells. The sequenced sample was naive CD8+ T cells sorted from blood. The source of these receptors is a man between 18 and 35 years old in good health.

The chain has TRBV6-5 and TRBJ1-1, with a tentative D call TRBD1 (5 bases). Looked up from germline, CDR1 is MNHEY and CDR2 is SVGAGI. This CDR3 is built from 14 residues. The V end lost 4 bases, the J end lost 1 base, and 10 bases lay between the germline ends. CDR3 in DNA: TGTGCCAGCAGTTTCCTCGACAGGAACACTGAAGCTTTCTTT. It translates to CASSFLDRNTEAFF.

The genes are TRBV7-8 and TRBJ2-7; D remains ambiguous. Trimming pared 0 bases from V and 4 bases from J, leaving 10 bases between. CDR1 is SGHVS, CDR2 FQNEAQ, per germline. CDR3 length: 14 residues. CDR3 DNA sequence: TGTGCCAGCAGCTTAGCATCATTCACGTACGAGCAGTACTTC. This gives the protein CASSLASFTYEQYF.

A single count supports this clone. V is TRBV7-8 and J is TRBJ2-7; D is uncertain. This CDR3 has 13 residues. V shed 2 bases and J shed 2 bases, with 7 bases lying between them. Germline CDR1 SGHVS, CDR2 FQNEAQ. In DNA, the CDR3 is TGTGCCAGCAGCTTATTGCCGGCCTACGAGCAGTACTTC. This translates into CASSLLPAYEQYF. Filled out from reference TRBV7-8 and TRBJ2-7, the complete variable domain reads GAGVSQSPRYKVAKRGQDVALRCDPISGHVSLFWYQQALGQGPEFLTYFQNEAQLDKSGLPSDRFFAERPEGSVSTLKIQRTQQEDSAVYLCASSLLPAYEQYFGPGTRLTVT.

This chain joins TRBV5-6 and TRBJ2-7; 7 bases map to TRBD1. Germline assignment: CDR1 SGHDT and CDR2 YYEEEE. V lost 6 bases and J lost 0; bases outside the gene matches: 6. The CDR3 spans 14 residues. The CDR3 nucleotides read TGTGCCAGCACCGACCGGGACAGCTCCTACGAGCAGTACTTC. Its protein is CASTDRDSSYEQYF.

J is TRBJ1-2 and V is TRBV19; weak D call: TRBD1 (5 bases). Germline loops: CDR1 LNHDA, CDR2 SQIVND (reference sequence). Trimming took 5 bases from V and 4 from J, leaving 11 bases between them. This CDR3 region has 13 residues. CDR3 in amino acids: CASSGTVGYGYTF. Written as DNA, the CDR3 is TGTGCCAGTAGTGGGACCGTGGGCTATGGCTACACCTTC.

Points on this clone: Other DNA sequences in this sample translate to the same CDR3. The V gene is TRBV5-6, the J gene TRBJ2-1; 9 nucleotides line up with TRBD2. The CDR3 runs 15 residues. After removal of 0 bases from V and 5 bases from J, the junction contained 3 bases not matched to a gene. The germline V gene encodes CDR1 SGHDT and CDR2 YYEEEE. Here the CDR3 reads CASSLGLAEDNEQFF. The CDR3 DNA sequence: TGTGCCAGCAGCTTGGGACTAGCGGAGGACAATGAGCAGTTCTTC.

The chain employs TRBV27 and TRBJ2-1; D could derive from TRBD1 or TRBD2 (6 bases each). Germline V gives CDR1 MNHEY, CDR2 SMNVEV (reference sequence). The V end was cut by 4 bases, the J end by 7 bases, with 23 bases between. The length of the CDR3 is 17 residues. The CDR3 protein is CASSWDWRGAKENEQFF. DNA of the CDR3: TGTGCCAGCAGTTGGGATTGGAGGGGGGCAAAAGAGAATGAGCAGTTCTTC.

The CDR3 DNA is TGTGCCAGCAGTGAACTAACAGGGGAGAGCTCCTACAATGAGCAGTTCTTC. It specifies CASSELTGESSYNEQFF. This chain connects TRBV2 to TRBJ2-1; 7 nucleotides agree with TRBD1. This CDR3 has 17 amino acids. The junction had 7 bases not matched to a gene; V was cut back by 2 bases and J by 0 bases. Germline V gene lookup returns CDR1 SNHLY and CDR2 FYNNEI.

This clone was recorded once. This chain connects TRBV7-8 to TRBJ1-1, with a possible D match to TRBD1 (6 bases). CDR1 and CDR2 from the germline V gene are SGHVS and FQNEAQ. V was clipped by 11 bases and J by 0 bases, with 16 bases between them. This CDR3 comprises 14 residues. CDR3 bases: TGTGCCGATTCGGAGGGGGGTATGAACACTGAAGCTTTCTTT. Amino acids: CADSEGGMNTEAFF.

This chain joins TRBV29-1 and TRBJ1-1; no reliable D call. Trimming stripped 8 bases from V and 6 bases from J, with 13 bases between. Germline CDR1 reads SQVTM; CDR2 reads ANQGSEA. The CDR3 length is 11 residues. CDR3 protein: CSSVYQAEAFF. CDR3 sequence (DNA): TGCAGCTCGGTATATCAGGCTGAAGCTTTCTTT.

The chain combines TRBV5-5 with TRBJ2-7, with a possible D match to TRBD1 (5 bases). The germline gives CDR1 SGHKS, CDR2 YYEKEE (reference sequence). The ends were cut back, 2 bases at V and 2 bases at J, with 11 bases in the middle. This CDR3 has 14 amino acids. The DNA of the CDR3 is TGTGCCAGCAGCTTCGAGACAGAAGCCTACGAGCAGTACTTC. Protein product: CASSFETEAYEQYF.

This chain links TRBV21-1 with TRBJ1-1; the table's D call of TRBD1 was not tested on the DNA. TRBV21-1 is marked as a pseudogene. There are 15 residues in the CDR3. CDR3 region: CAGTIQTGMNTEAFF. The DNA of the CDR3 is TGTGCCGGAACAATTCAGACAGGGATGAACACTGAAGCTTTCTTT.

The chain employs TRBV4-1 and TRBJ2-2, with 8 positions matching TRBD2. V lost 0 bases to trimming and J lost 4 bases; unmatched junction nucleotides: 1. The CDR3 is 15 amino acids. Germline CDR1 MGHRA, CDR2 YSYEKL. CDR3 DNA sequence: TGCGCCAGCAGCCAAGATGCGGGGGGCACCGGGGAGCTGTTTTTT. Its protein is CASSQDAGGTGELFF.

This chain joins TRBV6-5 and TRBJ1-2; the D gene is possibly TRBD1 (5 bases). The CDR3 is 13 residues long. The V gene lost 7 bases and the J gene lost 4 bases, with 13 bases spanning the gap. Germline CDR1 is MNHEY and CDR2 is SVGAGI. The CDR3 loop is CASMTSGAYGYTF. The CDR3 DNA follows: TGTGCCAGCATGACATCCGGGGCCTATGGCTACACCTTC.

The chain employs TRBV2 and TRBJ2-7; 11 bases fit TRBD1. The CDR3 spans 17 residues. Trimming at V came to 0 bases and at J to 0 bases, leaving 4 bases not matched to a gene. The V gene's germline CDR1 is SNHLY and CDR2 FYNNEI. The CDR3, as DNA: TGTGCCAGCAGTGAAGCGCTTGGACAGGGGGCCTCCTACGAGCAGTACTTC. Translating gives CASSEALGQGASYEQYF.

This clone showed up just once. J is TRBJ1-4 and V is TRBV5-4; D gene unclear. CDR1 and CDR2 (germline): SGHNT, YYREEE (reference sequence). The CDR3 consists of 12 residues. V was trimmed by 2 bases and J by 7 bases, leaving 6 bases between them. The CDR3 sequence: CASSFNSEKLFF. As DNA, the CDR3 is TGTGCCAGCAGCTTTAATAGTGAAAAACTGTTTTTT.